This is a list of T cell receptor beta chains from one sample in a study of T cells after yellow fever vaccination. TCRdb recomputed calls from the 5' RACE reads with MiXCR, one row per CDR3 protein. In the table there are 200,000 to 250,000 distinct CDR3 sequences, 6.9% of which are singletons. The sample in question was CD4+ T cells sorted from PBMCs, obtained 15 days after the yellow fever booster vaccination. Receptor source: a man aged 25-45 years who received the YFV17D yellow fever vaccine. Both conserved end residues are part of each CDR3. A D gene is named only where the DNA matches it firmly. Clone size is shown for a subset of rows, as once, few, many or a class of expanded clone.

cdr3_nt: TGCGCCAGCAGTCTGCAGGCTGGGAGTGAGCAGTTCTTC
cdr3_aa: CASSLQAGSEQFF
v_call: TRBV4-3
cdr3_length: 13
d_call: .
j_call: TRBJ2-1
clone_size: many

cdr3_nt: TGTGCCAGCAGCTCCCAAGGGGGAGGGGGCGGCGATACGCAGTATTTT
cdr3_aa: CASSSQGGGGGDTQYF
v_call: TRBV7-2
cdr3_length: 16
d_call: .
j_call: TRBJ2-3
clone_size: .

cdr3_nt: TGTGCCAGCAGCCCGTTTAGGGACAGGGGAATATACAATGAGCAGTTCTTC
cdr3_aa: CASSPFRDRGIYNEQFF
v_call: TRBV7-9
cdr3_length: 17
d_call: TRBD1
j_call: TRBJ2-1
clone_size: .

cdr3_nt: TGTGCCACCAGCAGAAGATATAGGGATGAGCAGTTCTTC
cdr3_aa: CATSRRYRDEQFF
v_call: TRBV15
cdr3_length: 13
d_call: .
j_call: TRBJ2-1
clone_size: .

cdr3_nt: TGTGCCAGCAGCGTCGGAGGGGGCAACACCGGGGAGCTGTTTTTT
cdr3_aa: CASSVGGGNTGELFF
v_call: TRBV7-9
cdr3_length: 15
d_call: .
j_call: TRBJ2-2
clone_size: .

cdr3_nt: TGCAGCGTACGAGTGAACACTGAAGCTTTCTTT
cdr3_aa: CSVRVNTEAFF
v_call: TRBV29-1
cdr3_length: 11
d_call: .
j_call: TRBJ1-1
clone_size: .

cdr3_nt: TGCAGCCTCAAGGGACTAGCGGGAGCAGATACGCAGTATTTT
cdr3_aa: CSLKGLAGADTQYF
v_call: TRBV29-1
cdr3_length: 14
d_call: TRBD2
j_call: TRBJ2-3
clone_size: few

cdr3_nt: TGTGCCAGCAGCTTAGACCGCGCGCGTGGAGCTTTCTTT
cdr3_aa: CASSLDRARGAFF
v_call: TRBV7-9
cdr3_length: 13
d_call: .
j_call: TRBJ1-1
clone_size: .

cdr3_nt: TGTGCCAGCAGCCAGGGGACTAGCGGGAGAACCGGGGAGCTGTTTTTT
cdr3_aa: CASSQGTSGRTGELFF
v_call: TRBV3-1
cdr3_length: 16
d_call: TRBD2
j_call: TRBJ2-2
clone_size: few

cdr3_nt: TGCAGTGCGGGATCGACAGGGACCGGGGAGCTGTTTTTT
cdr3_aa: CSAGSTGTGELFF
v_call: TRBV20-1
cdr3_length: 13
d_call: TRBD1
j_call: TRBJ2-2
clone_size: many

cdr3_nt: TGCAGTGCTAGATTGAGCAGGGAACAAGAGACCCAGTACTTC
cdr3_aa: CSARLSREQETQYF
v_call: TRBV20-1
cdr3_length: 14
d_call: .
j_call: TRBJ2-5
clone_size: many

cdr3_nt: TGTGCCAGCAGTTGGGGGGAGGGGACAGGGGCCTACGAGCAGTACTTC
cdr3_aa: CASSWGEGTGAYEQYF
v_call: TRBV12-3/TRBV12-4
cdr3_length: 16
d_call: TRBD1
j_call: TRBJ2-7
clone_size: many

cdr3_nt: TGTGCCAGCAGTACACCGGGACTAGCGGTTATATACGAGCAGTACTTC
cdr3_aa: CASSTPGLAVIYEQYF
v_call: TRBV6-2/TRBV6-3
cdr3_length: 16
d_call: TRBD2
j_call: TRBJ2-7
clone_size: .

cdr3_nt: TGTGCCACCAGGCTGAGCGGGAGCACAGATACGCAGTATTTT
cdr3_aa: CATRLSGSTDTQYF
v_call: TRBV10-3
cdr3_length: 14
d_call: .
j_call: TRBJ2-3
clone_size: .

cdr3_nt: TGTGCCAGCAGCTTTACGGCCAATTCACCCCTCCACTTT
cdr3_aa: CASSFTANSPLHF
v_call: TRBV7-8
cdr3_length: 13
d_call: .
j_call: TRBJ1-6
clone_size: .

cdr3_nt: TGTGCCAGCAGCGGGTCAAACACTGAAGCTTTCTTT
cdr3_aa: CASSGSNTEAFF
v_call: TRBV2
cdr3_length: 12
d_call: .
j_call: TRBJ1-1
clone_size: .

cdr3_nt: TGTGCCAGCAGCGCGACAGGGACGCCCTACAATGAGCAGTTCTTC
cdr3_aa: CASSATGTPYNEQFF
v_call: TRBV7-2
cdr3_length: 15
d_call: TRBD1
j_call: TRBJ2-1
clone_size: few

cdr3_nt: TGTGCCAGCTCACCGTGGCTAGCGGCTAACACCGGGGAGCTGTTTTTT
cdr3_aa: CASSPWLAANTGELFF
v_call: TRBV18
cdr3_length: 16
d_call: TRBD2
j_call: TRBJ2-2
clone_size: .

cdr3_nt: TGTGCCAGCAGCCGTGGGTCCTACAATGAGCAGTTCTTC
cdr3_aa: CASSRGSYNEQFF
v_call: TRBV12-3/TRBV12-4
cdr3_length: 13
d_call: .
j_call: TRBJ2-1
clone_size: many

cdr3_nt: TGTGCCAGCAGCGTAGGGGGGTTCTCCTACAATGAGCAGTTCTTC
cdr3_aa: CASSVGGFSYNEQFF
v_call: TRBV9
cdr3_length: 15
d_call: .
j_call: TRBJ2-1
clone_size: .

cdr3_nt: TGCGCCAGCAGCCAGCACATGTCGGGATCATACAATGAGCAGTTCTTC
cdr3_aa: CASSQHMSGSYNEQFF
v_call: TRBV4-3
cdr3_length: 16
d_call: .
j_call: TRBJ2-1
clone_size: few

cdr3_nt: TGTGCCAGCAGCCAAGTGTCCGGGAAGGACGGCTACACCTTC
cdr3_aa: CASSQVSGKDGYTF
v_call: TRBV4-2
cdr3_length: 14
d_call: .
j_call: TRBJ1-2
clone_size: few

cdr3_nt: TGCAGTGCTAGTGCCGGCAGCTCCTACGAGCAGTACTTC
cdr3_aa: CSASAGSSYEQYF
v_call: TRBV20-1
cdr3_length: 13
d_call: .
j_call: TRBJ2-7
clone_size: .

cdr3_nt: TGTGCCAGCAGCTTAGTTACCCCCCACTACAATGAGCAGTTCTTC
cdr3_aa: CASSLVTPHYNEQFF
v_call: TRBV7-9
cdr3_length: 15
d_call: .
j_call: TRBJ2-1
clone_size: many

cdr3_nt: TGTGCCAGCAGCCAGTCCGGGGATCCCTACGAGCAGTACTTC
cdr3_aa: CASSQSGDPYEQYF
v_call: TRBV6-2/TRBV6-3
cdr3_length: 14
d_call: .
j_call: TRBJ2-7
clone_size: many

cdr3_nt: TGTGCCAGCACCTGGAGGTTCTCTGAAGCTTTCTTT
cdr3_aa: CASTWRFSEAFF
v_call: TRBV12-3/TRBV12-4
cdr3_length: 12
d_call: .
j_call: TRBJ1-1
clone_size: many

cdr3_nt: TGCGCCAGCAGCTTGTCCGGGGCCTCCTACGAGCAGTACTTC
cdr3_aa: CASSLSGASYEQYF
v_call: TRBV5-1
cdr3_length: 14
d_call: .
j_call: TRBJ2-7
clone_size: .

cdr3_nt: TGTGCCATCAGTGAGTCCACAGGGGACCAGCCCCAGCATTTT
cdr3_aa: CAISESTGDQPQHF
v_call: TRBV10-3
cdr3_length: 14
d_call: TRBD1
j_call: TRBJ1-5
clone_size: .

cdr3_nt: TGTGCCAGCAGCGCCGGGACAGGTAGTGCTTTCTTT
cdr3_aa: CASSAGTGSAFF
v_call: TRBV6-5
cdr3_length: 12
d_call: TRBD1
j_call: TRBJ1-1
clone_size: few

cdr3_nt: TGCGCCAGCAGCTTGGAATTTGGACGGGGCGAGCAGTACTTC
cdr3_aa: CASSLEFGRGEQYF
v_call: TRBV5-1
cdr3_length: 14
d_call: .
j_call: TRBJ2-7
clone_size: .

cdr3_nt: TGCGCCAGCAGCAATCAGGGAGTCTCCTACAATGAGCAGTTCTTC
cdr3_aa: CASSNQGVSYNEQFF
v_call: TRBV5-1
cdr3_length: 15
d_call: .
j_call: TRBJ2-1
clone_size: many

cdr3_nt: TGTGCCAGCAGCTTGGAGCCTAGCGGGATGATATACAATGAGCAGTTCTTC
cdr3_aa: CASSLEPSGMIYNEQFF
v_call: TRBV5-6
cdr3_length: 17
d_call: TRBD2
j_call: TRBJ2-1
clone_size: few

cdr3_nt: TGCGCCAGCAGTGAGTCACAGGGAGGGACAGATACGCAGTATTTT
cdr3_aa: CASSESQGGTDTQYF
v_call: TRBV10-2
cdr3_length: 15
d_call: .
j_call: TRBJ2-3
clone_size: many

cdr3_nt: TGCAGCGTTGGAAACTGGGGCCCAGATACGCAGTATTTT
cdr3_aa: CSVGNWGPDTQYF
v_call: TRBV29-1
cdr3_length: 13
d_call: .
j_call: TRBJ2-3
clone_size: .

cdr3_nt: TGTGCCAGCAGTACGACTAGCGGGGCAGGAGGGACCCAGTACTTC
cdr3_aa: CASSTTSGAGGTQYF
v_call: TRBV5-4
cdr3_length: 15
d_call: TRBD2
j_call: TRBJ2-5
clone_size: .

cdr3_nt: TGTGCCAGCAGGAACGACAGACTAGCCAAAAACATTCAGTACTTC
cdr3_aa: CASRNDRLAKNIQYF
v_call: TRBV12-3/TRBV12-4
cdr3_length: 15
d_call: .
j_call: TRBJ2-4
clone_size: many

cdr3_nt: TGTGCCACCAGCAGGTCTCCCCTCGGAGATACGCAGTATTTT
cdr3_aa: CATSRSPLGDTQYF
v_call: TRBV15
cdr3_length: 14
d_call: .
j_call: TRBJ2-3
clone_size: few